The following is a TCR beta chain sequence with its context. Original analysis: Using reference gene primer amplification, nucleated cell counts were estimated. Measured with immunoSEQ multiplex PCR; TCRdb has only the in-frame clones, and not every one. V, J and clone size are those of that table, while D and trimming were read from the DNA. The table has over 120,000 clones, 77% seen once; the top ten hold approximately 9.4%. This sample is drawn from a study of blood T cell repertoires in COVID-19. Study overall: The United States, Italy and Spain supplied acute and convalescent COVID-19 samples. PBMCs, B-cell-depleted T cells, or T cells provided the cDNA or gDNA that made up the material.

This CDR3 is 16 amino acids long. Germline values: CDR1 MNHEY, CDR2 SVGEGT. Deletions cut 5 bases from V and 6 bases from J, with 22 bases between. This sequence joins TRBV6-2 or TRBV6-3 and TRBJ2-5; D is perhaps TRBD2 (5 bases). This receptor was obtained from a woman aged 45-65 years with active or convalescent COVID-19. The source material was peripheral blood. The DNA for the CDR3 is TGTGCCAGCAGTCCCTGGACTCCTCTCCCTTCAAAGACCCAGTACTTC. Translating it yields CASSPWTPLPSKTQYF.